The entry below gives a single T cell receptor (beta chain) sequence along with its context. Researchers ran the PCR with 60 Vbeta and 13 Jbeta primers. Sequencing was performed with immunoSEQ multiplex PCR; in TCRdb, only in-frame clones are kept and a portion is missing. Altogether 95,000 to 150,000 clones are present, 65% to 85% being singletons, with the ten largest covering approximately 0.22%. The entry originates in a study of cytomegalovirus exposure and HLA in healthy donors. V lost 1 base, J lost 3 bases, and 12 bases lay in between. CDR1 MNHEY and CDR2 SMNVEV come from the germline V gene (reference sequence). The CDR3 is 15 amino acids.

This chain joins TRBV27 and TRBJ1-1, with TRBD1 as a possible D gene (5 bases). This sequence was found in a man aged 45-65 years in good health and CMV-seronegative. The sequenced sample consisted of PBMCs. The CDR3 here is CASSLFRGGDTEAFF. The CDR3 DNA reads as TGTGCCAGCAGTTTATTCCGAGGAGGGGACACTGAAGCTTTCTTT.